This T cell receptor beta chain appears in the sequencing data of a study of control samples from healthy donors and cancer patients. The protocol was immunoSEQ multiplex PCR, while the TCRdb copy is restricted to in-frame clones and leaves out a portion. The table shows about 95,000 clones, with around four fifths occurring only once. J lost 1 base, V lost 2 bases, and 4 bases had no gene match. Per the germline V gene, CDR1 is MNHEY and CDR2 is SVGAGI. This CDR3 region has 15 residues. The receptor was derived from a young man in good health. The V gene is TRBV6-5, the J gene TRBJ1-1; 7 nucleotides match TRBD1. Sequencing was carried out using blood. CDR3 sequence: CASSYDRGPNTEAFF. As DNA, the CDR3 is TGTGCCAGCAGTTACGATAGGGGGCCGAACACTGAAGCTTTCTTT.